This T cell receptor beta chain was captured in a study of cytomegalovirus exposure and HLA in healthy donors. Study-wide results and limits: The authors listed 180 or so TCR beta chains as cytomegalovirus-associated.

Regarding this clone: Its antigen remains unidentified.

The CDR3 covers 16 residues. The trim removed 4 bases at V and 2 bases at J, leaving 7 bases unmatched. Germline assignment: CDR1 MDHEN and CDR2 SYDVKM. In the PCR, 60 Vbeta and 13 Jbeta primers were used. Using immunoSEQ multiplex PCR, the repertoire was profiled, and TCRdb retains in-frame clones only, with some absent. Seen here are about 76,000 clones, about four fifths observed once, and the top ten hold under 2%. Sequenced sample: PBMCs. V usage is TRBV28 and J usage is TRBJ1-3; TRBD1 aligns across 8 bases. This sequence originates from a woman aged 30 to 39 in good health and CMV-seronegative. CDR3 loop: CASSSPTGVAGNTIYF. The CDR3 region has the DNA TGTGCCAGCAGTTCCCCGACAGGGGTCGCTGGAAACACCATATATTTT.